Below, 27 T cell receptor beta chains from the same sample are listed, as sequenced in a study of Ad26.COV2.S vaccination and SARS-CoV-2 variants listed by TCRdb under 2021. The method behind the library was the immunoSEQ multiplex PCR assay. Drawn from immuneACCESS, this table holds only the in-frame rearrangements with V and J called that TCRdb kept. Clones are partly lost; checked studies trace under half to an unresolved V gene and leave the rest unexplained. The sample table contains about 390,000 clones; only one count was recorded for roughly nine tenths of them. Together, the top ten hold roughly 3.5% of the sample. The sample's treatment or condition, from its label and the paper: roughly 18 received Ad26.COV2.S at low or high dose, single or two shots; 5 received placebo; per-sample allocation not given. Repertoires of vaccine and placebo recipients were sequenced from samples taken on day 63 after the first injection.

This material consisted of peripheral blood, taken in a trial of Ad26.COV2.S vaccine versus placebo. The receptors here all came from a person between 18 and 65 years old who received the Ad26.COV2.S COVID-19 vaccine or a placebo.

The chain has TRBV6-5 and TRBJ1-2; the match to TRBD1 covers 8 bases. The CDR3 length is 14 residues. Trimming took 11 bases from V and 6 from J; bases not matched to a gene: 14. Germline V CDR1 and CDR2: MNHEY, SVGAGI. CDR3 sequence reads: CASKNSDRGHGYTF. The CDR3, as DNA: TGTGCCTCCAAGAATTCCGACAGGGGTCATGGCTACACCTTC.

The CDR3 is CASSFLYGHEQYF. The CDR3 region has the DNA TGTGCCAGCAGCTTCCTGTATGGACACGAGCAGTACTTC. J is TRBJ2-7 and V is TRBV5-5; no reliable D call. Germline loops: CDR1 SGHKS, CDR2 YYEKEE (reference sequence). With 2 bases removed from V and 5 bases from J, the gap between germline ends came to 11 bases. The CDR3 is made up of 13 amino acids.

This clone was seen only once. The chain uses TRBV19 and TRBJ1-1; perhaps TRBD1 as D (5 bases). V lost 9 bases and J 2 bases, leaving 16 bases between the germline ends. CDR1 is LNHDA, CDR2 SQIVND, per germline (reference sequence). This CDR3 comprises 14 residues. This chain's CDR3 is CASRPRTTNTEAFF. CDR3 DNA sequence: TGTGCCAGCCGACCAAGGACAACAAACACTGAAGCTTTCTTT.

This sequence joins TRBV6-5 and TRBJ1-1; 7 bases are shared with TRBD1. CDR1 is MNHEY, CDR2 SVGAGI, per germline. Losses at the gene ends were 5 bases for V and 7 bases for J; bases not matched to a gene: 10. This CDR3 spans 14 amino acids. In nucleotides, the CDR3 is TGTGCCAGCAGTCAACAGGGGCGCGGGGGTGAAGCTTTCTTT. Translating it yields CASSQQGRGGEAFF.

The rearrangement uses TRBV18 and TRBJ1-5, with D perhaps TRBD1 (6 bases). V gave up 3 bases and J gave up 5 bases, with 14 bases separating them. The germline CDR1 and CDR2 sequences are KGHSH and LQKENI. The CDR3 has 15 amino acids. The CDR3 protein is CASSPRAGEDQPQHF. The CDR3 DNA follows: TGTGCCAGCTCACCCAGGGCAGGGGAGGATCAGCCCCAGCATTTT.

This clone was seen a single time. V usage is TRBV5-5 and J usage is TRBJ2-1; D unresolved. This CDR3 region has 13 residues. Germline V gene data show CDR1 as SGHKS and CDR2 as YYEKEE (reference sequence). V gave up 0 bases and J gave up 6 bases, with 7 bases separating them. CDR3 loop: CASSLVAPNEQFF. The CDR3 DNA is TGTGCCAGCAGCTTGGTGGCTCCCAATGAGCAGTTCTTC.

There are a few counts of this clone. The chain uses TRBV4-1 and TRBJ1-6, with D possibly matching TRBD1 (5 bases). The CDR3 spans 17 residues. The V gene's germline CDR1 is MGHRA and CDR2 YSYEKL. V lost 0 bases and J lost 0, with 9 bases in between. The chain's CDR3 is CASSQEHRSSYNSPLHF. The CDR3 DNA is TGCGCCAGCAGCCAAGAACACAGGAGCTCCTATAATTCACCCCTCCACTTT.

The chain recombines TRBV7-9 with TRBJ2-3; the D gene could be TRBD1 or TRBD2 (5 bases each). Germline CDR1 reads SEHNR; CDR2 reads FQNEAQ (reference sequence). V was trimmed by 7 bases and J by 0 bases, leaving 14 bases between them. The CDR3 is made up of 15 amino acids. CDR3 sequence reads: CASTNTGDSTDTQYF. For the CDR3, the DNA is TGTGCCAGCACCAATACTGGGGACAGCACAGATACGCAGTATTTT. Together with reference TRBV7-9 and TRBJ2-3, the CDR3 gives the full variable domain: DTGVSQNPRHKITKRGQNVTFRCDPISEHNRLYWYRQTLGQGPEFLTYFQNEAQLEKSRLLSDRFSAERPKGSFSTLEIQRTEQGDSAMYLCASTNTGDSTDTQYFGPGTRLTVL.

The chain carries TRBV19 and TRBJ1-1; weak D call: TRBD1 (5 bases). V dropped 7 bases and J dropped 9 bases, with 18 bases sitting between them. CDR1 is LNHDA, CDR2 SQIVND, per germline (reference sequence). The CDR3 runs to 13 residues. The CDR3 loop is CASTHGGDGQAFF. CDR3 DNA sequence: TGTGCCAGTACCCACGGCGGGGACGGTCAAGCTTTCTTT.

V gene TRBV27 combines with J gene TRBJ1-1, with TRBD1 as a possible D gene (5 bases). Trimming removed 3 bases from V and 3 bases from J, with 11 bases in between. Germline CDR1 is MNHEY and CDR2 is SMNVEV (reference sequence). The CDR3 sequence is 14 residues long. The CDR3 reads CASSLGGDDTEAFF. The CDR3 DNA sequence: TGTGCCAGCAGTTTGGGTGGGGACGACACTGAAGCTTTCTTT.

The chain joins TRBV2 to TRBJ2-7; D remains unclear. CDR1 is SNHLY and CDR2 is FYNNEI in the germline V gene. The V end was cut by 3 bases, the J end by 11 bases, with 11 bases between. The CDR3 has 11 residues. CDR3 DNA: TGTGCCAGCAGTGAGGTGCTGGTGGAGTACTTC. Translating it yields CASSEVLVEYF.

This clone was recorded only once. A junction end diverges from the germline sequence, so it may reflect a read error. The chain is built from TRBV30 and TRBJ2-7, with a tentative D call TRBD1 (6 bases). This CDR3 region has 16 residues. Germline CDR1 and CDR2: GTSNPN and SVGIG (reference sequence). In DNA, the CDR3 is TGTGCCTGGAGTGTACTAATTGGCCAGGGGTCCTCCGAGCAGTACTTC. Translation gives CAWSVLIGQGSSEQYF.

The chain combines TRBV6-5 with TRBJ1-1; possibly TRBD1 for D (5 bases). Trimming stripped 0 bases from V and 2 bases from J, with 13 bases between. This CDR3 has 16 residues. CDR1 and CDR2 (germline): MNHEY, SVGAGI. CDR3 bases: TGTGCCAGCAGTTACTCGATTCCGGGGGGAAACACTGAAGCTTTCTTT. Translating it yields CASSYSIPGGNTEAFF.

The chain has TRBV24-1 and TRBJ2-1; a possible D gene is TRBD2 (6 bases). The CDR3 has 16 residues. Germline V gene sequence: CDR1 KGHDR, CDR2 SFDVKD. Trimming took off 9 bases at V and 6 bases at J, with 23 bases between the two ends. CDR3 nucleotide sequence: TGTGCCACCTCAGAACGCGGGACTCAAGGGTCCAATGAGCAGTTCTTC. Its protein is CATSERGTQGSNEQFF.

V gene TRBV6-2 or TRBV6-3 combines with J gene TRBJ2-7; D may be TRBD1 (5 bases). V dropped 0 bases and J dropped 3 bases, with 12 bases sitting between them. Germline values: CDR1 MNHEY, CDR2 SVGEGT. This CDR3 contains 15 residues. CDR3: CASSYSKDTGYEQYF. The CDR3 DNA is TGTGCCAGCAGTTACTCGAAGGACACAGGCTACGAGCAGTACTTC.

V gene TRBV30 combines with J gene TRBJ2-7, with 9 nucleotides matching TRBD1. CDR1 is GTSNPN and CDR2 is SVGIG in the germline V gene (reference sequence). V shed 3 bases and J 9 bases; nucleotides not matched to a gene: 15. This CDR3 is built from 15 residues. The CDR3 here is CAWRTSGTGPRGQYF. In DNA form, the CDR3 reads TGTGCCTGGAGGACCTCCGGGACAGGGCCACGGGGGCAGTACTTC. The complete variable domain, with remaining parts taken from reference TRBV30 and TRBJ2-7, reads SQTIHQWPATLVQPVGSPLSLECTVEGTSNPNLYWYRQAAGRGLQLLFYSVGIGQISSEVPQNLSASRPQDRQFILSSKKLLLSDSGFYLCAWRTSGTGPRGQYFGPGTRLTVT.

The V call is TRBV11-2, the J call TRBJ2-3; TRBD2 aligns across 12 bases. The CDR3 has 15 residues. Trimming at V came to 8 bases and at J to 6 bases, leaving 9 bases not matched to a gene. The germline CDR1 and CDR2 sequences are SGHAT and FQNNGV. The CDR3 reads CASGTLAGGPDTQYF. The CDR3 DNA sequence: TGTGCCAGCGGCACACTAGCGGGGGGACCCGATACGCAGTATTTT. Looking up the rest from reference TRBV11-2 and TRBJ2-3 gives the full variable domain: EAGVAQSPRYKIIEKRQSVAFWCNPISGHATLYWYQQILGQGPKLLIQFQNNGVVDDSQLPKDRFSAERLKGVDSTLKIQPAKLEDSAVYLCASGTLAGGPDTQYFGPGTRLTVL.

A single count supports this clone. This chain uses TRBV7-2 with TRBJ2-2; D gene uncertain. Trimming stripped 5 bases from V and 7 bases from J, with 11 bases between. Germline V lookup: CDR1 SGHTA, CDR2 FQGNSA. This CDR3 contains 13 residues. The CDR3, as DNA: TGTGCCAGCAGCCCCCGTCCGGGCGGGGAGCTGTTTTTT. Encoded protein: CASSPRPGGELFF.

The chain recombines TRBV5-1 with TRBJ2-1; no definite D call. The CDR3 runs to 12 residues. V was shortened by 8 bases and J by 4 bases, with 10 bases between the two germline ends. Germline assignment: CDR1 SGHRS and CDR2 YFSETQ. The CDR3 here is CASFHSYNEQFF. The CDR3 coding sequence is TGCGCCAGTTTCCATTCGTACAATGAGCAGTTCTTC.

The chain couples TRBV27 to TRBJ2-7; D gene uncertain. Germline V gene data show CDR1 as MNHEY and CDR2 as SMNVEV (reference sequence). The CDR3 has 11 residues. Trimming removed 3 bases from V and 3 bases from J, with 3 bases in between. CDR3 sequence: CASSFGYEQYF. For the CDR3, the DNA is TGTGCCAGCAGTTTTGGCTACGAGCAGTACTTC.

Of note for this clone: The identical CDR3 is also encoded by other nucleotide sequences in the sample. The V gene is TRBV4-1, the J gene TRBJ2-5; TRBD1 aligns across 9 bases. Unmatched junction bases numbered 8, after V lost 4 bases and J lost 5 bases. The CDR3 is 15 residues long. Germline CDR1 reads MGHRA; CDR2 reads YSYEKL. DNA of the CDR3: TGCGCCAGCAGCCTCCTGGACAGGGGAGGGGAGACCCAGTACTTC. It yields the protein CASSLLDRGGETQYF.

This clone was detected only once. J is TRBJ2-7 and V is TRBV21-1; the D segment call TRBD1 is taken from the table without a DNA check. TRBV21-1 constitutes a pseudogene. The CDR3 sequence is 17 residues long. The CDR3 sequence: CASILQQGVRYLYEQYF. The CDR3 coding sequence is TGTGCCAGCATACTCCAACAGGGAGTTCGGTACCTTTACGAGCAGTACTTC.

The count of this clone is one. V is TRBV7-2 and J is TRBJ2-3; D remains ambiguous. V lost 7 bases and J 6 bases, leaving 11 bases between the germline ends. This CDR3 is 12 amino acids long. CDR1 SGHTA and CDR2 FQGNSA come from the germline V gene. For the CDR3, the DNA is TGTGCCAGCACAGCTTATGTGGATACGCAGTATTTT. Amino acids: CASTAYVDTQYF.

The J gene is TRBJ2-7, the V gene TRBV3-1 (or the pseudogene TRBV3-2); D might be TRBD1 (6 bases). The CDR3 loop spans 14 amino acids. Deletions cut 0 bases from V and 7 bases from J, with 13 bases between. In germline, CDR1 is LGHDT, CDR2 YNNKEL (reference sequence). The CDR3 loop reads CASSQDRGFGEQYF. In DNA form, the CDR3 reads TGTGCCAGCAGCCAAGACAGGGGTTTCGGGGAGCAGTACTTC.

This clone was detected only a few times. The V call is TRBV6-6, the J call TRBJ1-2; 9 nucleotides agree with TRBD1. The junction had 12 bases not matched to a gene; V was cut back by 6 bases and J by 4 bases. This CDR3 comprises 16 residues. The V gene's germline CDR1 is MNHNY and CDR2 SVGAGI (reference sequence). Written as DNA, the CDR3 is TGTGCCAGCAGCCAGGGACAGGGCTCGACTGGCTATGGCTACACCTTC. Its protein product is CASSQGQGSTGYGYTF.

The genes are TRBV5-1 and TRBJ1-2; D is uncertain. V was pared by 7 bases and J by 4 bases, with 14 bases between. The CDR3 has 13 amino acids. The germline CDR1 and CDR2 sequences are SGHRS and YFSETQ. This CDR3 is CASSQMTGYGYTF. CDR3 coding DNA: TGCGCCAGCTCTCAAATGACGGGCTATGGCTACACCTTC.

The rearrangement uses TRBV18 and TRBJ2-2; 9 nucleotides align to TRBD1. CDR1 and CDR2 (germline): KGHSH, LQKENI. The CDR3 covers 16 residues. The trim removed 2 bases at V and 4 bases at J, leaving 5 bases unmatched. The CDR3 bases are TGTGCCAGCTCACCAAGGGGACAGGGTGGCACCGGGGAGCTGTTTTTT. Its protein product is CASSPRGQGGTGELFF.